This is a list of T cell receptor beta chains from one sample in a study of cytotoxic CD8 clonotypes in ibrutinib-treated CLL. Sequenced by immunoSEQ multiplex PCR; TCRdb stores in-frame clones only, minus some. This sample has 250,000 to 350,000 clones, with 60% to 80% found just once. Sequenced material: PBMCs, taken at disease progression, from a patient treated with ibrutinib. These receptors were obtained from a human donor with chronic lymphocytic leukemia. Both conserved end residues are trimmed from each CDR3. Clone size is shown for a subset of rows, as once, few, many or a class of expanded clone.

clone size,J gene,V gene,CDR3 protein
-,TRBJ2-7,TRBV12-5,ASGPQGSGYEQY
-,TRBJ2-7,TRBV6-6,ASSYGEWVGYEQY
-,TRBJ2-1,TRBV7-3,ASSLGLGFSEQF
-,TRBJ2-1,TRBV28,ASSWGARIHEQF
-,TRBJ1-3,TRBV5-4,ASSLDRASGNTIY
-,TRBJ1-1,TRBV11-2,ASSLAAHDRGRGAF
-,TRBJ1-2,TRBV7-9,ASSARDWTYGYT
few,TRBJ2-2,TRBV10-3,AISTVNRNTGELF
-,TRBJ1-2,TRBV18,ASSSTLIGYYGYT
once,TRBJ2-5,TRBV10-1,ASSDPGRVLWETQY
-,TRBJ2-1,TRBV7-6,ASSLNPGLAGGRSYNEQF
-,TRBJ1-1,TRBV5-1,ASSFSFLTEAF